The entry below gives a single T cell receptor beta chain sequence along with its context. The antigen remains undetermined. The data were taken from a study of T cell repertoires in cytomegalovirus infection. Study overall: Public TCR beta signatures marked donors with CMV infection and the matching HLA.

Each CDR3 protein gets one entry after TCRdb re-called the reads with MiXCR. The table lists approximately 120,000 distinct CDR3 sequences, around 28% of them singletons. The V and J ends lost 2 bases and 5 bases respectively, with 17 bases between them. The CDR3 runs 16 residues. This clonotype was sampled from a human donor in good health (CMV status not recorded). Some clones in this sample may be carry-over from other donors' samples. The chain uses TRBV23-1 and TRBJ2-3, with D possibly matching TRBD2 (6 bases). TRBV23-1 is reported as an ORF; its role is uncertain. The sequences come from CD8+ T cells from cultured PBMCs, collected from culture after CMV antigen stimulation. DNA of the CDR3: TGCGCCAGCAGTCAAATCAGTCCTGAGGAGGGAGATACGCAGTATTTT. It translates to CASSQISPEEGDTQYF.